Below, 5 T cell receptor beta chains from the same sample are listed, as sequenced in a study of cytomegalovirus exposure and HLA in healthy donors. The study ran its PCR with 60 Vbeta and 13 Jbeta primers. Using immunoSEQ multiplex PCR, the repertoire was profiled, and TCRdb retains in-frame clones only, with some absent. The sample carries some 180,000 clones, about 80% recorded once. The sequencing input was PBMCs. Receptors originate from a woman between 25 and 40 years old in good health and CMV-seronegative.

This clone was counted between two and nine times. The genes are TRBV29-1 and TRBJ2-1; a weak D match, TRBD2 (6 bases). The CDR3 is 14 residues long. Germline V gene lookup returns CDR1 SQVTM and CDR2 ANQGSEA. The V gene lost 7 bases and the J gene lost 0 bases, with 13 bases spanning the gap. The CDR3 loop is CSGTGLDSYNEQFF. For the CDR3, the DNA is TGCAGCGGCACGGGACTCGACTCCTACAATGAGCAGTTCTTC.

The rearrangement uses TRBV7-9 and TRBJ1-4; no clear D gene. Germline V gene sequence: CDR1 SEHNR, CDR2 FQNEAQ (reference sequence). The CDR3 is made up of 16 amino acids. Trimming stripped 5 bases from V and 0 bases from J, with 13 bases between. The CDR3 reads CASSQSAGPTNEKLFF. Here the CDR3 DNA reads TGTGCCAGCAGCCAGTCTGCGGGCCCAACTAATGAAAAACTGTTTTTT. Complete variable domain (other parts from reference TRBV7-9 and TRBJ1-4): DTGVSQNPRHKITKRGQNVTFRCDPISEHNRLYWYRQTLGQGPEFLTYFQNEAQLEKSRLLSDRFSAERPKGSFSTLEIQRTEQGDSAMYLCASSQSAGPTNEKLFFGSGTQLSVL.

The chain has TRBV15 and TRBJ2-1; no clear D gene. This CDR3 spans 15 amino acids. Trimming left V 4 bases short and J 0 bases short, with 10 bases between. CDR1 LNHNV and CDR2 YYDKDF come from the germline V gene (reference sequence). In nucleotides, the CDR3 is TGTGCCACCAGCACACTCTTTAACTCCTACAATGAGCAGTTCTTC. Protein product: CATSTLFNSYNEQFF. Combining the CDR3 with reference TRBV15 and TRBJ2-1 gives the whole variable domain DAMVIQNPRYQVTQFGKPVTLSCSQTLNHNVMYWYQQKSSQAPKLLFHYYDKDFNNEADTPDNFQSRRPNTSFCFLDIRSPGLGDTAMYLCATSTLFNSYNEQFFGPGTRLTVL.

The rearrangement joins TRBV27 to TRBJ1-5; D may be TRBD1 (5 bases). The CDR3 is 14 residues long. With 4 bases removed from V and 0 bases from J, the gap between germline ends came to 7 bases. CDR1 MNHEY and CDR2 SMNVEV come from the germline V gene (reference sequence). The CDR3 reads CASSSGSSNQPQHF. The CDR3 DNA reads TGTGCCAGCAGTTCAGGGTCTAGCAATCAGCCCCAGCATTTT.

CDR3 sequence reads: CASSFGQSYGYTF. Here the CDR3 DNA reads TGTGCCAGCAGCTTTGGACAGAGCTATGGCTACACCTTC. The chain is built from TRBV7-2 and TRBJ1-2; TRBD1 might be the D (6 bases). CDR1 and CDR2 (germline): SGHTA, FQGNSA. V lost 3 bases to trimming and J lost 4 bases, with 9 bases between them. The CDR3 runs to 13 residues.